The rows below give T cell receptor beta chains drawn from one sample of a study of T cells in Graves' hyperthyroidism and ophthalmopathy. TCRdb recomputed calls from the multiplex PCR reads with MiXCR, one row per CDR3 protein. Among around 700,000 distinct CDR3 sequences listed, around 20% were seen once. Sequenced: blood. These receptors were obtained from a woman in her fifties or sixties with Graves' hyperthyroidism that later progressed to Graves' ophthalmopathy. The CDR3 runs from the conserved cysteine through the conserved F or W. A D gene is named only where the DNA matches it firmly. The size entry is marked missing in some rows and otherwise reads once, few, many or a size class.

V: TRBV12-3/TRBV12-4; size: many; J: TRBJ1-3; D: NA; DNA: TGTGCCAGCAGTTTAGCCGGACAAGACTCTGGAAACACCATATATTTT; CDR3: CASSLAGQDSGNTIYF
V: TRBV24-1; size: NA; J: TRBJ1-2; D: TRBD1; DNA: TGTGCCACCAGCCGGGACAGTCTAACGTATGGCTACACCTTC; CDR3: CATSRDSLTYGYTF
V: TRBV3-1; size: many; J: TRBJ1-1; D: NA; DNA: TGTGCCAGCAGCCAATCAGACGAAGCTTTCTTT; CDR3: CASSQSDEAFF
V: TRBV4-1; size: NA; J: TRBJ2-2; D: TRBD1; DNA: TGCGCCAGCAGCCACCCGACAGGGGAATGGTCCGGGGAGCTGTTTTTT; CDR3: CASSHPTGEWSGELFF
V: TRBV9; size: NA; J: TRBJ2-2; D: NA; DNA: TGTGCCAGCAGCTGGCAGGGAGACACCGGGGAGCTGTTTTTT; CDR3: CASSWQGDTGELFF
V: TRBV28; size: few; J: TRBJ1-2; D: NA; DNA: TGTGCCGAGGGCCGGGACGACTATGGCTACACCTTC; CDR3: CAEGRDDYGYTF
V: TRBV19; size: NA; J: TRBJ2-3; D: NA; DNA: TGTGCCAGTAGTATCGGACAGGATACGCAGTATTTT; CDR3: CASSIGQDTQYF
V: TRBV5-5; size: many; J: TRBJ1-1; D: NA; DNA: TGTGCCAGCAGCTTGGTTCTGGTTCAGAACACTGAAGCTTTCTTT; CDR3: CASSLVLVQNTEAFF
V: TRBV7-8; size: NA; J: TRBJ1-1; D: NA; DNA: TGTGCCAGCAGCTTAGAGGGACGTCGGGGGGACACTGAAGCTTTCTTT; CDR3: CASSLEGRRGDTEAFF
V: TRBV2; size: NA; J: TRBJ1-4; D: TRBD1; DNA: TGTGCCAGCAGCCCCCCGACGGGGACAGTGAATGAAAAACTGTTTTTT; CDR3: CASSPPTGTVNEKLFF
V: TRBV14; size: few; J: TRBJ2-5; D: TRBD1; DNA: TGTGCCAGCAGCCAGGGACAGATATACCAAGAGACCCAGTACTTC; CDR3: CASSQGQIYQETQYF
V: TRBV27; size: NA; J: TRBJ2-7; D: NA; DNA: TGTGCCAGCAGTTTATCTGTCCTGTACGAGCAGTACTTC; CDR3: CASSLSVLYEQYF
V: TRBV3-1; size: NA; J: TRBJ2-5; D: TRBD2; DNA: TGTGCCAGCAGCCACCTCACTGGGCTAGCGGGGGGGCCGGGAGGTGAGACCCAGTACTTC; CDR3: CASSHLTGLAGGPGGETQYF